These T cell receptor beta chains were read from a single sample in a study of shared clonotypes between healthy human individuals. Generated by immunoSEQ multiplex PCR, the TCRdb table keeps only in-frame clones and is missing some. Among roughly 2.2 million clones, approximately 93% were seen once, and the ten largest hold about 0.37%. What was sequenced was naive CD4+ T cells from PBMCs. These receptors originate from a man aged 18 to 29 in good health. Some clones in this sample may be carry-over from other donors' samples. Each CDR3 is given with its conserved first and last residue. A D gene is named only where the DNA matches it firmly. Clone size is not always given. Where it is, it says once, few, many or a class for expanded clones.

v_gene: TRBV19; d_gene: -; j_gene: TRBJ1-3; abundance: -; CDR3aa: CASKGTALRNTIYF; CDR3nt: TGTGCCAGTAAGGGAACAGCGCTAAGAAACACCATATATTTT
v_gene: TRBV7-2; d_gene: TRBD1; j_gene: TRBJ1-1; abundance: -; CDR3aa: CASSLAPGQGGAAFF; CDR3nt: TGTGCCAGCAGCTTGGCACCGGGACAGGGGGGCGCAGCTTTCTTT
v_gene: TRBV4-1; d_gene: -; j_gene: TRBJ1-4; abundance: -; CDR3aa: CASSHSEKLFF; CDR3nt: TGCGCCAGCAGCCATAGTGAAAAACTGTTTTTT
v_gene: TRBV4-3; d_gene: -; j_gene: TRBJ2-5; abundance: few; CDR3aa: CASSPSHQETQYF; CDR3nt: TGCGCCAGCAGCCCCTCGCACCAAGAGACCCAGTACTTC
v_gene: TRBV5-1; d_gene: TRBD1; j_gene: TRBJ2-1; abundance: -; CDR3aa: CASSMGQADNEQFF; CDR3nt: TGCGCCAGCAGCATGGGACAGGCTGACAATGAGCAGTTCTTC
v_gene: TRBV5-4; d_gene: -; j_gene: TRBJ2-5; abundance: -; CDR3aa: CASSLGSDQETQYF; CDR3nt: TGTGCCAGCAGCTTGGGCTCGGACCAAGAGACCCAGTACTTC
v_gene: TRBV28; d_gene: -; j_gene: TRBJ1-5; abundance: -; CDR3aa: CASSSQNRRAQHF; CDR3nt: TGTGCCAGCAGTTCCCAGAACAGGCGGGCCCAGCATTTT
v_gene: TRBV18; d_gene: TRBD1; j_gene: TRBJ2-7; abundance: once; CDR3aa: CASSRTGSPYEQYF; CDR3nt: TGTGCCAGCTCACGGACAGGGTCACCCTACGAGCAGTACTTC
v_gene: TRBV29-1; d_gene: -; j_gene: TRBJ2-1; abundance: -; CDR3aa: CSVKRDSTDYNEQFF; CDR3nt: TGCAGCGTGAAGAGGGACTCGACAGACTACAATGAGCAGTTCTTC
v_gene: TRBV7-9; d_gene: -; j_gene: TRBJ1-1; abundance: once; CDR3aa: CASSLGMSANTEAFF; CDR3nt: TGTGCCAGCAGCTTAGGTATGTCAGCGAACACTGAAGCTTTCTTT
v_gene: TRBV28; d_gene: TRBD2; j_gene: TRBJ2-1; abundance: -; CDR3aa: CASSRLAGGVYSYNEQFF; CDR3nt: TGTGCCAGCAGCAGACTAGCGGGGGGGGTATACTCCTACAATGAGCAGTTCTTC
v_gene: TRBV28; d_gene: -; j_gene: TRBJ2-7; abundance: -; CDR3aa: CASSFRGTNYEQYF; CDR3nt: TGTGCCAGCAGTTTTCGGGGGACGAACTACGAGCAGTACTTC
v_gene: TRBV7-9; d_gene: -; j_gene: TRBJ2-5; abundance: -; CDR3aa: CASSLIRGGGETQYF; CDR3nt: TGTGCCAGCAGCTTAATTCGCGGAGGGGGCGAGACCCAGTACTTC
v_gene: TRBV9; d_gene: -; j_gene: TRBJ2-7; abundance: -; CDR3aa: CASSVDGAYEQYF; CDR3nt: TGTGCCAGCAGCGTAGATGGAGCTTACGAGCAGTACTTC
v_gene: TRBV9; d_gene: -; j_gene: TRBJ2-5; abundance: -; CDR3aa: CASSGGFGLQTQYF; CDR3nt: TGTGCCAGCAGCGGCGGATTTGGACTACAGACCCAGTACTTC
v_gene: TRBV27; d_gene: -; j_gene: TRBJ2-1; abundance: -; CDR3aa: CASSFPRTTDKNEQFF; CDR3nt: TGTGCCAGCAGTTTTCCCCGGACTACGGATAAAAATGAGCAGTTCTTC
v_gene: TRBV6-6; d_gene: -; j_gene: TRBJ2-7; abundance: -; CDR3aa: CASSRHASYEQYF; CDR3nt: TGTGCCAGCAGTCGACACGCTAGCTACGAGCAGTACTTC
v_gene: TRBV19; d_gene: -; j_gene: TRBJ2-7; abundance: -; CDR3aa: CASSPALGEQYF; CDR3nt: TGTGCCAGTAGCCCCGCCCTGGGAGAGCAGTACTTC